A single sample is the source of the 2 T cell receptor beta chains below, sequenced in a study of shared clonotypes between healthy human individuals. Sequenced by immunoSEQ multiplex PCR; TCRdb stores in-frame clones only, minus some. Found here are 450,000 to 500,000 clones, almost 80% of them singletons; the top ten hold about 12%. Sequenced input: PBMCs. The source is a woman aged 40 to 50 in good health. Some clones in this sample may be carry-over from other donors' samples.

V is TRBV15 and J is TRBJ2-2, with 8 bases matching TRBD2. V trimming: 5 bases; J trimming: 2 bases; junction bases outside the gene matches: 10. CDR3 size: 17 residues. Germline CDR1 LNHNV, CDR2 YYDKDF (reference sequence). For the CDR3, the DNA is TGTGCCACCAGCGGAGTTCGGGAGGGCCTTAACACCGGGGAGCTGTTTTTT. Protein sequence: CATSGVREGLNTGELFF.

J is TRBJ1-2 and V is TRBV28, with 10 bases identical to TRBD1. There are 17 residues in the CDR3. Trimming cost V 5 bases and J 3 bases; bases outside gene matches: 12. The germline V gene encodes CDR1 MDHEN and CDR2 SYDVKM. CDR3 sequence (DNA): TGTGCCAGCAGTGTAGGGGGACAGGGGTTTGTTGACTATGGCTACACCTTC. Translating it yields CASSVGGQGFVDYGYTF.